This T cell receptor (beta chain) was found in a study of CD8 T cells in Susac syndrome. Study context: Susac syndrome patients were untreated, on corticosteroids with some adding intravenous immunoglobulin, or on intravenous immunoglobulin only. General study points: The study conceded that relatively few individuals underwent its TCR sequencing and HLA analysis.

Random-hexamer reverse transcription was applied to roughly 0.45 to 1 ug RNA. TCRdb re-derived calls from the immunoSEQ multiplex PCR reads in MiXCR, one entry per CDR3 protein. The sample has about 53,000 distinct CDR3 sequences; roughly 94% are singletons. In the case of this clonotype: Its antigen remains unknown.

This receptor was taken from a human donor with Susac syndrome. Sequenced sample: CD8+ T cells from PBMCs.

For the CDR3, the DNA is TGTGCCAGCAGTCCAGGGTACAATCAGCCCCAGCATTTT. Its translation: CASSPGYNQPQHF. J is TRBJ1-5 and V is TRBV6-5; D perhaps matches TRBD1 (5 bases). V was clipped by 5 bases and J by 3 bases, with 8 bases between them. This CDR3 has 13 residues. The germline V gene encodes CDR1 MNHEY and CDR2 SVGAGI.